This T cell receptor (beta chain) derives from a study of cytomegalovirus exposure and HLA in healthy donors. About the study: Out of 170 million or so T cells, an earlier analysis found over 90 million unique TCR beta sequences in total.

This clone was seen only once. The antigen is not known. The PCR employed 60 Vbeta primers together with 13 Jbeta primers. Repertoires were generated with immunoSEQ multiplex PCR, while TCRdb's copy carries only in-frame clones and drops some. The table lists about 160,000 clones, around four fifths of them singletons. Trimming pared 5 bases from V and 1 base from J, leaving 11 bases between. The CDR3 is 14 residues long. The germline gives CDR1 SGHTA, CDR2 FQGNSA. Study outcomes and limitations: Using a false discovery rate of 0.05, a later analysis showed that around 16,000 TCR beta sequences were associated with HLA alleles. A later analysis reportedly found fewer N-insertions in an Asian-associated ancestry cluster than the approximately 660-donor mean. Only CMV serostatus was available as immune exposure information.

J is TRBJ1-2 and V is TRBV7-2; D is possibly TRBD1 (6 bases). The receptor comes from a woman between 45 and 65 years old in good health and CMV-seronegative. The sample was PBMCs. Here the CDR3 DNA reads TGTGCCAGCAGCCCGCGACAGGTTAACTATGGCTACACCTTC. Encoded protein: CASSPRQVNYGYTF.